This T cell receptor beta chain was identified during a study of PD-1 blockade in classical Hodgkin lymphoma. Method: immunoSEQ multiplex PCR; TCRdb's copy keeps in-frame clones and lacks some. The profile shows some 16,000 clones, approximately 80% of them singletons. CDR3 length: 17 amino acids. Germline lookup yields CDR1 SGHRS and CDR2 YFSETQ. V shed 3 bases, J shed 8 bases, and the junction held 12 bases outside the gene matches. Each of the patients experienced relapse following autologous stem cell transplantation, and their brentuximab vedotin exposure differed. The sample consisted of peripheral blood mononuclear cells (PBMCs), taken before the second cycle of nivolumab. The clonotype originates from a human donor with classical Hodgkin lymphoma. The J gene is TRBJ2-1, the V gene TRBV5-1, with 12 bases fitting TRBD2. The chain's CDR3 is CASSSQTSGSIVDEQFF. The DNA for the CDR3 is TGCGCCAGCAGCTCGCAGACTAGCGGGAGTATTGTGGATGAGCAGTTCTTC.